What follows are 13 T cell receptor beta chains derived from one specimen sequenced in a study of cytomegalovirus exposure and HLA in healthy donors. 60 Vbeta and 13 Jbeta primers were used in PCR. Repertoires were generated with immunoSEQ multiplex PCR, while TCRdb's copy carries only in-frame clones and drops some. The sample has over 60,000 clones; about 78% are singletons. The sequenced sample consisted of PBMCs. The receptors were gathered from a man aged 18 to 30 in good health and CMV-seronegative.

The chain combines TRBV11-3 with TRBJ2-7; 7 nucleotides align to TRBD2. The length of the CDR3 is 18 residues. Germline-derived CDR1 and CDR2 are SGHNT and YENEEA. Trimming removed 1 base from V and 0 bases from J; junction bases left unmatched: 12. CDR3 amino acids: CASSLGGRGGGSSYEQYF. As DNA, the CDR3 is TGTGCCAGCAGCTTAGGCGGCCGGGGCGGGGGAAGCTCCTACGAGCAGTACTTC.

The CDR3 sequence: CAWTGGSGNTIYF. The CDR3 DNA reads as TGTGCCTGGACCGGGGGTTCTGGAAACACCATATATTTT. The chain uses TRBV30 and TRBJ1-3; TRBD1 is a possible D gene (5 bases). Germline CDR1 and CDR2: GTSNPN and SVGIG (reference sequence). The CDR3 runs 13 residues. Trimming left V 4 bases short and J 1 base short, with 8 bases between. Full variable domain (rest looked up from reference TRBV30 and TRBJ1-3): SQTIHQWPATLVQPVGSPLSLECTVEGTSNPNLYWYRQAAGRGLQLLFYSVGIGQISSEVPQNLSASRPQDRQFILSSKKLLLSDSGFYLCAWTGGSGNTIYFGEGSWLTVV.

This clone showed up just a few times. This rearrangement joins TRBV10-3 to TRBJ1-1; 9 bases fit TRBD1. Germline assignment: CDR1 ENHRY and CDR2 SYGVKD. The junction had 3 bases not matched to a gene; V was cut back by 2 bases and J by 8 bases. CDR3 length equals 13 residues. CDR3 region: CAISETGQGEAFF. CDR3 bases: TGTGCCATCAGTGAGACGGGACAGGGAGAAGCTTTCTTT.

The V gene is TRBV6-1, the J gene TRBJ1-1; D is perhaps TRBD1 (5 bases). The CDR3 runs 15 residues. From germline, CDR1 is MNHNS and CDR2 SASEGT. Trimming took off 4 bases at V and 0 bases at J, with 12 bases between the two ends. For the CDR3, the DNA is TGTGCCAGCAGTGTACCGTCACAGGTGAACACTGAAGCTTTCTTT. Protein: CASSVPSQVNTEAFF.

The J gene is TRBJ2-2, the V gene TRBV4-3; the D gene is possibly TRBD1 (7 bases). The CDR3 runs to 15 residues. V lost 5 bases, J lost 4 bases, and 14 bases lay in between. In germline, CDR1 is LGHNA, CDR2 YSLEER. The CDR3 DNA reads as TGCGCCAGCAGCGAATACAGGGGAGGCACCGGGGAGCTGTTTTTT. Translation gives CASSEYRGGTGELFF.

The CDR3 DNA follows: TGCGCCAGCAGCCCGACTATAACTAATGAAAAACTGTTTTTT. Translation gives CASSPTITNEKLFF. V is TRBV4-1 and J is TRBJ1-4; D is unresolved. The V gene lost 4 bases and the J gene lost 1 base, with 7 bases spanning the gap. The CDR3 runs 14 residues. CDR1 and CDR2 from the germline V gene are MGHRA and YSYEKL.

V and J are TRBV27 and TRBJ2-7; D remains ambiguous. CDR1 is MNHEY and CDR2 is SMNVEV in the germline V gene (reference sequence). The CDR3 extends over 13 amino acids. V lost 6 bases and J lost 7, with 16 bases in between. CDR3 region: CASRDSSAREQYF. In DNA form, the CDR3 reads TGTGCCAGCAGGGATAGCAGCGCTAGAGAGCAGTACTTC.

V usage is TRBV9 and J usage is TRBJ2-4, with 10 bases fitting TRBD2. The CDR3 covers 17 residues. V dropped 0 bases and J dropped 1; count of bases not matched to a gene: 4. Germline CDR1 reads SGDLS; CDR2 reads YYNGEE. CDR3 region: CASSVAAGGPAKNIQYF. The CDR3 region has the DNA TGTGCCAGCAGCGTAGCAGCGGGGGGGCCTGCCAAAAACATTCAGTACTTC.

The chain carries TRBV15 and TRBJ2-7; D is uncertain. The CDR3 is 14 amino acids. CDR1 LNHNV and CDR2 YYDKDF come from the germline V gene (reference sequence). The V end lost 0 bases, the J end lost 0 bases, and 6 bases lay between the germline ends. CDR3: CATSRDRSSYEQYF. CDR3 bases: TGTGCCACCAGCAGAGATCGGAGCTCCTACGAGCAGTACTTC.

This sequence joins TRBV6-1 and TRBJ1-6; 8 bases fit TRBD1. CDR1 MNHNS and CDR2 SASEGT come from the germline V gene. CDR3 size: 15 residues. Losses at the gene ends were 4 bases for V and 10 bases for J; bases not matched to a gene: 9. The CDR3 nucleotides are TGTGCCAGCAGTGTAATAGGACAGGGAGACTCACCCCTCCACTTT. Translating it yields CASSVIGQGDSPLHF.

The CDR3 sequence: CASSRTDRALNTGELFF. The CDR3 DNA sequence: TGCGCCAGCAGCCGTACAGACAGGGCCCTGAACACCGGGGAGCTGTTTTTT. The chain employs TRBV4-3 and TRBJ2-2; 7 bases are a match to TRBD1. This CDR3 is 17 amino acids long. Germline CDR1 reads LGHNA; CDR2 reads YSLEER. J was trimmed by 1 base and V by 4 bases; bases with no gene match: 9.

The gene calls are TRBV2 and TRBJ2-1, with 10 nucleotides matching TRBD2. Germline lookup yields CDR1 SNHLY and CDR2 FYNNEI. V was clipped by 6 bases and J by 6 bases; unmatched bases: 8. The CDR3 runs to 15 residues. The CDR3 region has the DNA TGTGCCAGCAGACGTAGCGGGGGGATCCGCAATGAGCAGTTCTTC. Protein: CASRRSGGIRNEQFF. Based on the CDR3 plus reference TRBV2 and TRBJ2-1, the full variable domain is EPEVTQTPSHQVTQMGQEVILRCVPISNHLYFYWYRQILGQKVEFLVSFYNNEISEKSEIFDDQFSVERPDGSNFTLKIRSTKLEDSAMYFCASRRSGGIRNEQFFGPGTRLTVL.

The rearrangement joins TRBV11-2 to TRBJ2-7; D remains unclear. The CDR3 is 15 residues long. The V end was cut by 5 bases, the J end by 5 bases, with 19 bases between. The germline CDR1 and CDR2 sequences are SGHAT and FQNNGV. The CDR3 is CASSIGPHQPNEQYF. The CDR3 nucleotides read TGTGCCAGCAGCATCGGTCCCCATCAACCCAACGAGCAGTACTTC.